These T cell receptor beta chains were read from a single sample in a study of shared T cell receptors in the human thymus. The assay was immunoSEQ multiplex PCR, and TCRdb's table has in-frame clones only and misses some. The sample holds some 700,000 clones, around 85% seen once. These same records also appear under a second study, on human thymus T cells.

Sequenced sample: thymocytes. These receptors were taken from a girl under three years old with a congenital heart defect. Both conserved end residues are part of each CDR3. A D gene is named only where the DNA matches it firmly. Size is omitted from some rows. Given values are once, few, many or a class for expanded clones.

j_gene	v_gene	abundance	d_gene	CDR3nt	CDR3aa
TRBJ2-7	TRBV7-9	.	TRBD2	TGTGCCAGCAGCACCGGGACTAGTTTTCTCTACGAGCAGTACTTC	CASSTGTSFLYEQYF
TRBJ1-2	TRBV19	.	.	TGTGCCAGTAGTATCCTGGCAGGGAGGGGCTACACCTTC	CASSILAGRGYTF
TRBJ1-5	TRBV10-3	.	.	TGTGCCATCAGTCGACAGGAGAGCAATCAGCCCCAGCATTTT	CAISRQESNQPQHF
TRBJ1-2	TRBV5-8	.	TRBD1	TGTGCCAGCAGCTTGAGGGCCGGGGCGGGACAGGGTTATGGCTACACCTTC	CASSLRAGAGQGYGYTF
TRBJ2-2	TRBV5-1	.	.	TGCGCCAGCAGCTTGGACTCGGAGGGGACCGGGGAGCTGTTTTTT	CASSLDSEGTGELFF
TRBJ1-3	TRBV25-1	.	TRBD1	TGTGCCAGCAGTGCCCGGGACAGGGTACCTCACACCATATATTTT	CASSARDRVPHTIYF
TRBJ2-5	TRBV4-3	.	.	TGCGCCAGCAGCCAAGATCCTGGCTTACAAGAGACCCAGTACTTC	CASSQDPGLQETQYF
TRBJ1-4	TRBV28	.	.	TGTGCCAGCAGCTCTTCCAGGTTCGAAAAACTGTTTTTT	CASSSSRFEKLFF
TRBJ2-3	TRBV11-2	.	.	TGTGCCAGCAGCTTAACAGCTCGGTGCGCCTACACAGATACGCAGTATTTT	CASSLTARCAYTDTQYF
TRBJ2-7	TRBV13	few	TRBD1	TGTGCCAGCAGCTTAGGCGGGGACAGGGGACACGAGCAGTACTTC	CASSLGGDRGHEQYF
TRBJ1-3	TRBV9	.	TRBD1	TGTGCCAGCAGCGTAGCGGGGACAGGAGGAAACACCATATATTTT	CASSVAGTGGNTIYF
TRBJ1-2	TRBV5-4	.	TRBD1	TGTGCCAGCAGCCGATACGGACCACAGGGGGCGCTCAGCTATGGCTACACCTTC	CASSRYGPQGALSYGYTF
TRBJ2-2	TRBV6-1	once	.	TGTGCCAGCAGCGCTGGCCACACCGGGGAGCTGTTTTTT	CASSAGHTGELFF
TRBJ2-1	TRBV4-2	.	TRBD2	TGTGCCAGCAGCCATCCTCTAGCGGGGGGTGAGCAGTTCTTC	CASSHPLAGGEQFF
TRBJ2-2	TRBV4-2	.	TRBD1	TGTGCCAGCAGCCAAGATCGAAGCAGGGGGCCTCAACGGGGCGGGGAGCTGTTTTTT	CASSQDRSRGPQRGGELFF
TRBJ1-6	TRBV6-1	.	.	TGTGCCAGCAGTGCCGGGGATTATAATTCACCCCTCCACTTT	CASSAGDYNSPLHF
TRBJ1-2	TRBV29-1	.	TRBD1	TGCAGCACGGTGGACAGGGAGGGTGGCTACACCTTC	CSTVDREGGYTF
TRBJ1-1	TRBV28	.	TRBD1	TGTGCCAGCAGTTTCCCCCGACAGGGGGTCTTGAACACTGAAGCTTTCTTT	CASSFPRQGVLNTEAFF
TRBJ1-1	TRBV2	.	.	TGTGCCAGGGTACAGGGTCCCCTTCTATACATGAACACTGAAGCTTTCTTT	CARVQGPLLYMNTEAFF
TRBJ2-1	TRBV4-1	.	.	TGCGCCAGCAGCCAAGATAGTTACGAGGGCTCCTACAATGAGCAGTTCTTC	CASSQDSYEGSYNEQFF
TRBJ2-1	TRBV10-3	.	TRBD2	TGTGCCATCCGAAGCGGGGGATACAATGAGCAGTTCTTC	CAIRSGGYNEQFF
TRBJ1-2	TRBV5-6	.	TRBD1	TGTGCCAGCAGCTTTGGGGACAGGGAGGGTTGCTACACCTTC	CASSFGDREGCYTF
TRBJ2-1	TRBV5-4	.	TRBD2	TGTGCCAGCAGCAAACACTTTAGCGGGGGCCTCAATGAGCAGTTCTTC	CASSKHFSGGLNEQFF
TRBJ1-2	TRBV7-2	once	TRBD1	TGTGCCAGCAGCCCCCAGGGACAGTTCTATGGCTACACCTTC	CASSPQGQFYGYTF
TRBJ2-7	TRBV7-8	.	TRBD2	TGTGCCAGCAGCTTAGGGTGGACTAGCGGGGCCCCCTACGAGCAGTACTTC	CASSLGWTSGAPYEQYF
TRBJ2-3	TRBV2	.	TRBD1	TGTGCCAGAACACAGGGGCCTGCAGGACAACACACAGATACGCAGTATTTT	CARTQGPAGQHTDTQYF
TRBJ1-3	TRBV9	once	.	TGTGCCAGCAGTTCGAGGGGACATCATGGCCGGACCATATATTTT	CASSSRGHHGRTIYF
TRBJ1-4	TRBV27	.	TRBD1	TGTGCCAGCAGTTCTAGCCCAGGGGGGATCCCAAATGAAAAACTGTTTTTT	CASSSSPGGIPNEKLFF
TRBJ2-5	TRBV4-1	.	TRBD1	TGCGCCAGCTGCTCGAGCGGCAGGGGGCAAGAGACCCAGTACTTC	CASCSSGRGQETQYF
TRBJ2-3	TRBV30	.	TRBD2	TGTGCCTGGAAGTTGGAGCGGGGGGTGGTAGATACGCAGTATTTT	CAWKLERGVVDTQYF
TRBJ1-1	TRBV29-1	once	.	TGCAGCGTTGCTGGGGAGGCCCCGCGAACTGAAGCTTTCTTT	CSVAGEAPRTEAFF
TRBJ2-5	TRBV7-2	.	.	TGTGCCAGCAGTGTTGAGGGGGGGTCAGAGACCCAGTACTTC	CASSVEGGSETQYF
TRBJ1-3	TRBV21-1	once	.	TGTGCCAGCAGCAAAGCCGGGGCAGGGGGAGCTTGTTACTCTGGAAACACCATATATTTT	CASSKAGAGGACYSGNTIYF
TRBJ1-1	TRBV29-1	.	.	TGCAGCGTTGAGCGATTGCTCCGGACAGACCACTTGGAAGCTTTCTTT	CSVERLLRTDHLEAFF
TRBJ1-4	TRBV4-1	.	TRBD1	TGCGCCAGCAGCCAACCCAGAGGGCCCCAACAGGGGATCCCAACTAATGAAAAACTGTTTTTT	CASSQPRGPQQGIPTNEKLFF
TRBJ1-1	TRBV30	.	.	TGTGCCTGGAGTGGGGGGCCAACAGGGCGAACTGAAGCTTTCTTT	CAWSGGPTGRTEAFF
TRBJ1-2	TRBV10-3	.	TRBD1	TGTGCCATCAGTGGGGAGGGGAAGCCGGGACAGGGTGGCTACACCTTC	CAISGEGKPGQGGYTF
TRBJ1-2	TRBV18	.	.	TGTGCCAGCTCACCATCAGACAGGTCCTATGGCTACACCTTC	CASSPSDRSYGYTF
TRBJ2-1	TRBV5-6	.	TRBD2	TGTGCCAGCAGCTCGTTAGCGGGGGGGCCCCCAGGGTGGAATGAGCAGTTCTTC	CASSSLAGGPPGWNEQFF
TRBJ2-5	TRBV5-1	few	TRBD1	TGCGCCAGCAGCCGGGACAGCCAAGAGACCCAGTACTTC	CASSRDSQETQYF
TRBJ2-7	TRBV18	once	TRBD2	TGTGCCAGCTCACCCCGGGGGGGGATGGTACACGAGCAGTACTTC	CASSPRGGMVHEQYF
TRBJ1-2	TRBV6-5	.	.	TGTGCCAGCAGAGGGGGGGAGATCGGCTACACCTTC	CASRGGEIGYTF
TRBJ2-7	TRBV5-5	few	.	TGTGCCAGCAGCTTGATGATGAGCTCCTACGAGCAGTACTTC	CASSLMMSSYEQYF